This TCR beta chain was recovered during a study of regulatory T cells in long-lasting Graves disease. This sample's time point: newly diagnosed GD, antithyroid drugs for less than 3 months. With RNA extracted from PBMCs as input, the TCR library was made. Study observations and caveats: Sharing of public clonotypes was greater in persistent patients (about 3,000) than in new patients (about 970).

This clonotype was observed many times. Its target is unknown. Investigators prepared the TCR beta libraries by applying iRepertoire HTBI primers and Arm-PCR of CDR3 regions. TCRdb itself ran the multiplex PCR reads through MiXCR, one entry per CDR3 protein. This table holds hundreds of thousands of distinct CDR3 sequences, 16% found once. V dropped 4 bases and J dropped 0 bases, with 13 bases sitting between them. The V gene's germline CDR1 is SGHVS and CDR2 FQNEAQ. The CDR3 spans 17 residues. These sequences were also reported in another study, on T cells in Graves' hyperthyroidism and ophthalmopathy. From that study: No progression to ophthalmopathy during 18 months of follow-up defined stable disease. Patients aged 18 to 65 had newly diagnosed hyperthyroidism that had lasted under 2 months. Most clonotypes expanded in thyroid above 0.001 were likewise present in blood.

The input for sequencing was peripheral blood mononuclear cells (PBMCs), taken at new diagnosis, from a patient treated with antithyroid drugs. The receptor was isolated from a man aged 35 to 55 with Graves disease. This chain connects TRBV7-8 to TRBJ1-6, with D uncertain. CDR3 DNA sequence: TGTGCCAGCAGCTCGAGGACTGGGAGCTCCTATAATTCACCCCTCCACTTT. Protein: CASSSRTGSSYNSPLHF. The whole variable domain, remainder taken from reference TRBV7-8 and TRBJ1-6, is GAGVSQSPRYKVAKRGQDVALRCDPISGHVSLFWYQQALGQGPEFLTYFQNEAQLDKSGLPSDRFFAERPEGSVSTLKIQRTQQEDSAVYLCASSSRTGSSYNSPLHFGNGTRLTVT.